Listed below are T cell receptor beta chains from one sample, sequenced in a study of CD8 T cells in ankylosing spondylitis. TCRdb re-analysed the 5' RACE reads in MiXCR, keeping a single row per CDR3 protein. The sample yields over 600,000 distinct CDR3 sequences, under 20% seen once. Sequencing input: blood, either unsorted or a sorted T cell fraction (not recorded which). The receptors stem from a male donor with ankylosing spondylitis. Both conserved end residues are part of each CDR3. Each record gives: V gene, D gene, J gene, clone size, CDR3 DNA, CDR3 protein. The D gene is left open where the match is weak. Only some rows state a clone size, as once, few, many or a class for expanded clones.

TRBV29-1	NA	TRBJ2-5	few	TGCAGCGTTGAGACCCCTTGGGAGACCCAGTACTTC	CSVETPWETQYF
TRBV7-9	NA	TRBJ1-1	NA	TGTGCCAGCAGCTTAGTCCTCCCGGATGGGAGAACTGAAGCTTTCTTT	CASSLVLPDGRTEAFF
TRBV29-1	NA	TRBJ1-2	many	TGCAGCGCCTGGTCGGGATCTGGCTACACCTTC	CSAWSGSGYTF
TRBV15	TRBD1	TRBJ2-2	NA	TGTGCCACCAGCAGAAAGGGGACAGGGAACACCGGGGAGCTGTTTTTT	CATSRKGTGNTGELFF
TRBV20-1	TRBD2	TRBJ2-3	NA	TGCAGTGCTAAGCGGGAGCCCACAGATACGCAGTATTTT	CSAKREPTDTQYF
TRBV29-1	TRBD1	TRBJ1-2	many	TGCAGCGTTGAAGGGGACAGGGTGGGCTATGGCTACACCTTC	CSVEGDRVGYGYTF
TRBV3-1	TRBD1	TRBJ1-5	NA	TGTGCCAGCGGGGACAGGGCGGTGGGCAATCAGCCCCAGCATTTT	CASGDRAVGNQPQHF
TRBV29-1	NA	TRBJ1-2	NA	TGCAGCGCTGTATCAGGGGATAACTATGGCTACACCTTC	CSAVSGDNYGYTF
TRBV4-1	NA	TRBJ2-7	NA	TGCGCCAGCAGCCAAGGAGGGTACTACGAGCAGTACTTC	CASSQGGYYEQYF
TRBV24-1	TRBD2	TRBJ2-1	NA	TGTGCCACCAGTGGTGTCAGCGGGAGTCTCACAGGGGAGCAGTTCTTC	CATSGVSGSLTGEQFF
TRBV3-1	TRBD2	TRBJ2-1	NA	TGTGCCAGCAGCCCCCGGACTAGCGGGAGCGGTTACAATGAGCAGTTCTTC	CASSPRTSGSGYNEQFF
TRBV6-1	TRBD2	TRBJ2-3	NA	TGTGCCAGCAGTCCCCTAGCGGGGAATTCAGATACGCAGTATTTT	CASSPLAGNSDTQYF
TRBV7-3	NA	TRBJ1-6	NA	TGTGCCAGCAGCTTAGATCCGCTTAATTCACCCCTCCACTTT	CASSLDPLNSPLHF
TRBV12-3/TRBV12-4	TRBD1	TRBJ2-1	NA	TGTGCCAGCAGGCCGGGACAGGGAAACTACAATGAGCAGTTCTTC	CASRPGQGNYNEQFF
TRBV7-2	NA	TRBJ1-4	NA	TGTGCCAGCAGCACCTACTTAAGGGATGAAAAACTGTTTTTT	CASSTYLRDEKLFF
TRBV28	NA	TRBJ1-1	few	TGTGCCAGCAGCGGCAGGGGCCCGCTCGAAGCTTTCTTT	CASSGRGPLEAFF